This T cell receptor (beta chain) was sequenced in a study of cytomegalovirus exposure and HLA in healthy donors. Study-wide results and caveats: The Asian-associated ancestry cluster reportedly had fewer N-insertions than the roughly 670-donor mean in a later analysis.

Per the germline V gene, CDR1 is SEHNR and CDR2 is FQNEAQ (reference sequence). The CDR3 has 14 amino acids. V lost 3 bases and J 3 bases, leaving 9 bases between the germline ends. Primers for the PCR totalled 60 Vbeta and 13 Jbeta. Per the authors' pipeline: Among the unique TCR beta chains that a later analysis counted, about 79 million in all, about 11 million were shared. The data were produced by immunoSEQ multiplex PCR, yet TCRdb's version contains in-frame clones alone and is incomplete. From that table come the V and J calls and clone size; the DNA was used to work out D and trimming. The table shows 85,000 to 100,000 clones, with roughly three quarters occurring only once. In regard to this clone: No antigen is known for it.

The specimen was PBMCs. The receptor was derived from a male donor in good health and CMV-seropositive. The V call is TRBV7-9, the J call TRBJ2-1; TRBD1 might be the D (5 bases). The CDR3 region has the DNA TGTGCCAGCAGCTTGGAAAGGGGCTACAATGAGCAGTTCTTC. Protein product: CASSLERGYNEQFF.